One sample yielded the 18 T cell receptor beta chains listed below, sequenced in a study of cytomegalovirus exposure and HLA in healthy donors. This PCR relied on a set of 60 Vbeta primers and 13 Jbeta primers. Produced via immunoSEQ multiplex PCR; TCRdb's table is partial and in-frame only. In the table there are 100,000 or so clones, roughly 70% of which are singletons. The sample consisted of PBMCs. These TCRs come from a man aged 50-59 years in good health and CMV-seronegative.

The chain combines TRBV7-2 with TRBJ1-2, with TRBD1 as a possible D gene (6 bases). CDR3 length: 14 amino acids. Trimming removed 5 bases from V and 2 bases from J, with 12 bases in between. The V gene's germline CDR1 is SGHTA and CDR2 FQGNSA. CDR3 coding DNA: TGTGCCAGCAGCCGCGATACAGGGAACTATGGCTACACCTTC. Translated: CASSRDTGNYGYTF.

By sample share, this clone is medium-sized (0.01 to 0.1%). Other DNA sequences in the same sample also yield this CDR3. CDR3 loop: CASSIRNVQIYGYTF. CDR3 nucleotide sequence: TGTGCCAGTAGTATACGGAATGTACAGATCTATGGCTACACCTTC. The chain carries TRBV19 and TRBJ1-2; no clear D gene. Germline assignment: CDR1 LNHDA and CDR2 SQIVND (reference sequence). The CDR3 runs 15 residues. The V gene lost 2 bases and the J gene lost 4 bases, with 14 bases spanning the gap.

The CDR3 region has the DNA TGTGCCAGCAGTGACTTAGGAGGGGCTGAAGCTTTCTTT. Amino acids: CASSDLGGAEAFF. V is TRBV6-1 and J is TRBJ1-1; weak D call: TRBD1 (5 bases). CDR3 size: 13 residues. Germline assignment: CDR1 MNHNS and CDR2 SASEGT. The germline V and J ends were trimmed by 3 bases and 6 bases, with 11 bases remaining between them.

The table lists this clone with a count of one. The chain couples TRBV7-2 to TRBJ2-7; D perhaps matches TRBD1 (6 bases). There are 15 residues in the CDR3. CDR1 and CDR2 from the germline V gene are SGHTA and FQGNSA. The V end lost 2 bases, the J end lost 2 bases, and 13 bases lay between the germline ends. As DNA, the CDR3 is TGTGCCAGCAGCTTATTCGGGACACAAACCTACGAGCAGTACTTC. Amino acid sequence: CASSLFGTQTYEQYF. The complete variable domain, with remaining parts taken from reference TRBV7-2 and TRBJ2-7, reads GAGVSQSPSNKVTEKGKDVELRCDPISGHTALYWYRQSLGQGLEFLIYFQGNSAPDKSGLPSDRFSAERTGGSVSTLTIQRTQQEDSAVYLCASSLFGTQTYEQYFGPGTRLTVT.

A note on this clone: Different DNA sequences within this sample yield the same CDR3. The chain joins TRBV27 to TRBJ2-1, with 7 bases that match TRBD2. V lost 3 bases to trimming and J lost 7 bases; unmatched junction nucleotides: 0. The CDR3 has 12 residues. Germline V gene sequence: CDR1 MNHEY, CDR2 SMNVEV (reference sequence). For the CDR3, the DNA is TGTGCCAGCAGTTTCGGGGGGAATGAGCAGTTCTTC. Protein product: CASSFGGNEQFF.

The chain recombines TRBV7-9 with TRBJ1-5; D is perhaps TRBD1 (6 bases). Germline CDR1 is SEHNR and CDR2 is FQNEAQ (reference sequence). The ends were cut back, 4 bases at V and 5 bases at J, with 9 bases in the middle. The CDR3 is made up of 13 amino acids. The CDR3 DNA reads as TGTGCCAGCAGCTGGGGGGGCGATCAGCCCCAGCATTTT. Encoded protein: CASSWGGDQPQHF.

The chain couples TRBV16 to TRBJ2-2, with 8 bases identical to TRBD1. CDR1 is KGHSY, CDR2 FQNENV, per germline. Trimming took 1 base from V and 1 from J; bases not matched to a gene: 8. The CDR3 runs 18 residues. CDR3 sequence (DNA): TGTGCCAGCAGCCAATTGATTAGGGACAGGAGGAACACCGGGGAGCTGTTTTTT. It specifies CASSQLIRDRRNTGELFF.

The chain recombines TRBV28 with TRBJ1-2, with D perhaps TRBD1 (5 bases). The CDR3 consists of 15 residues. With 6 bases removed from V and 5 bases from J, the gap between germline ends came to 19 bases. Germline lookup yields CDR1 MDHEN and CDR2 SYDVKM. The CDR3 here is CASRGSGVLGYGYTF. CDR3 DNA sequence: TGTGCCAGCAGGGGGTCGGGGGTGTTAGGGTATGGCTACACCTTC.

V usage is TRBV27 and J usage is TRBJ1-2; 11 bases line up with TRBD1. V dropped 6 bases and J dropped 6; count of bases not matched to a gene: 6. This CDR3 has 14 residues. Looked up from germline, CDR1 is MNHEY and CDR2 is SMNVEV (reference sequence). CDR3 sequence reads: CASSRGTGGDGYTF. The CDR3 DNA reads TGTGCCAGCAGCAGAGGGACAGGGGGAGATGGCTACACCTTC.

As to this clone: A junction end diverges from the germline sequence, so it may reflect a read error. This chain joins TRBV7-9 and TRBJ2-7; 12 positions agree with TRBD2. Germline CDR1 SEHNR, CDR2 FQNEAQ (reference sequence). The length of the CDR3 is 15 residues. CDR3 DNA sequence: TGTTCCAGCAGCTTAACTAGCGGGGGGCGGTACGAGCAGTACTTC. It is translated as CSSSLTSGGRYEQYF.

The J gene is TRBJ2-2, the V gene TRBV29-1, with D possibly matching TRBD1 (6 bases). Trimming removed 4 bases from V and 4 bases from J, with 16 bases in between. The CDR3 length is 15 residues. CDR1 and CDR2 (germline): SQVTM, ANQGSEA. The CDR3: CSVGLNTGPTGELFF. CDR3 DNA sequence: TGCAGCGTTGGCCTGAATACAGGGCCCACCGGGGAGCTGTTTTTT.

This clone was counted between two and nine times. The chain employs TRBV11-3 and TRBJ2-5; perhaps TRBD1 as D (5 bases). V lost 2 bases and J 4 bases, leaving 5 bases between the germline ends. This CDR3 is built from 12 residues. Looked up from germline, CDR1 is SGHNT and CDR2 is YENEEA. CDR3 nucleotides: TGTGCCAGCAGCTTACAGGGAGAGACCCAGTACTTC. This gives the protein CASSLQGETQYF.

Here the CDR3 DNA reads TGCAGCGTTGATACCGGGACAGGCTCGTTCTCTGGGGCCAACGTCCTGACTTTC. Translation: CSVDTGTGSFSGANVLTF. The genes are TRBV29-1 and TRBJ2-6; 8 bases line up with TRBD1. Germline CDR1 and CDR2: SQVTM and ANQGSEA. V was pared by 3 bases and J by 0 bases, with 10 bases of the junction left unmatched. The CDR3 totals 18 residues.

CDR3 amino acids: CASRAEDRGLNQPQHF. As DNA, the CDR3 is TGTGCCAGTAGGGCCGAGGATAGGGGGCTTAATCAGCCCCAGCATTTT. The genes are TRBV19 and TRBJ1-5, with TRBD1 identical over 7 bases. Germline CDR1 is LNHDA and CDR2 is SQIVND (reference sequence). The CDR3 length is 16 residues. V dropped 6 bases and J dropped 4; count of bases not matched to a gene: 12.

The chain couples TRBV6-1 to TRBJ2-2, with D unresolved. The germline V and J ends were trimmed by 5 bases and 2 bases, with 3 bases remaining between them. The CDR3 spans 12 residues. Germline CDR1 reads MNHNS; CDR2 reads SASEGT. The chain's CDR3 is CASSPNTGELFF. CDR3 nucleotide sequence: TGTGCCAGCAGTCCTAACACCGGGGAGCTGTTTTTT.

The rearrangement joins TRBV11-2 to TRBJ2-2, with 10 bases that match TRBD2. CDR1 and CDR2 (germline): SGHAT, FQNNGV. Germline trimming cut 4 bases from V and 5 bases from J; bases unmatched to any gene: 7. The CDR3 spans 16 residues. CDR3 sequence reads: CASSSLASGRTGELFF. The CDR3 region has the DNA TGTGCCAGCAGCTCCTTGGCTAGCGGGAGAACCGGGGAGCTGTTTTTT.

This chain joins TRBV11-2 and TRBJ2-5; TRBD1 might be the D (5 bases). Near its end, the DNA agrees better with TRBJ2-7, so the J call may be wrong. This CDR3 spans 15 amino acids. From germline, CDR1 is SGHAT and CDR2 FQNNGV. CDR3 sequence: CASSFSRQINYEQYF. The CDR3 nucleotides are TGTGCCAGCAGCTTTTCCCGACAGATTAATTACGAGCAGTACTTC.

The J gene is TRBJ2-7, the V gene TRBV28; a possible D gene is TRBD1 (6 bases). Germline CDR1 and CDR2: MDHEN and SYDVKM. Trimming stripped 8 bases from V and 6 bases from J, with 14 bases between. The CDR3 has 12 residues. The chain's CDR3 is CASQTGTGEQYF. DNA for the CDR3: TGTGCCAGCCAAACAGGGACCGGCGAGCAGTACTTC. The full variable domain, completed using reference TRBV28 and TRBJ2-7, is DVKVTQSSRYLVKRTGEKVFLECVQDMDHENMFWYRQDPGLGLRLIYFSYDVKMKEKGDIPEGYSVSREKKERFSLILESASTNQTSMYLCASQTGTGEQYFGPGTRLTVT.